Following are 5 T cell receptor beta chains from one sample sequenced in a study of CD8 T cells in ankylosing spondylitis. A single record per CDR3 protein comes from TCRdb applying MiXCR to the 5' RACE reads. Of 200,000 to 300,000 distinct CDR3 sequences detected, roughly a tenth appear once; the ten largest clones hold less than 3%. The sample was blood, either unsorted or a sorted T cell fraction (not recorded which). The receptors come from a male donor with ankylosing spondylitis or in good health (not recorded which).

This clonotype appeared many times. The V gene is TRBV7-2, the J gene TRBJ2-7; 7 nucleotides line up with TRBD2. Looked up from germline, CDR1 is SGHTA and CDR2 is FQGNSA. The V segment lost 4 bases and the J segment 2 bases; nucleotides outside the gene matches: 5. The CDR3 contains 14 residues. The CDR3 DNA is TGTGCCAGCAGCTCCGGGACTACCACCTACGAGCAGTACTTC. Its translation: CASSSGTTTYEQYF.

V and J are TRBV4-2 and TRBJ2-3; possible D gene TRBD1, 5 bases. The V end lost 4 bases, the J end lost 4 bases, and 15 bases lay between the germline ends. Germline assignment: CDR1 LGHNA and CDR2 YNFKEQ. The CDR3 runs 15 residues. CDR3 sequence: CASSRLDQGSDTQYF. CDR3 bases: TGTGCCAGCAGCCGCCTAGACCAGGGCTCAGATACGCAGTATTTT.

Many counts were recorded for this clonotype. The chain combines TRBV28 with TRBJ1-2, with D perhaps TRBD1 (5 bases). This CDR3 spans 12 amino acids. Trimming left V 11 bases short and J 6 bases short, with 16 bases between. Germline values: CDR1 MDHEN, CDR2 SYDVKM. The CDR3 DNA follows: TGTGCCTCGTCGGCAGGGAGGCATGGCTACACCTTC. Translation: CASSAGRHGYTF.

This clonotype came up many times. The rearrangement uses TRBV7-9 and TRBJ2-2; D gene ambiguous. CDR1 and CDR2 (germline): SEHNR, FQNEAQ (reference sequence). Trimming left V 5 bases short and J 6 bases short, with 10 bases between. CDR3 length: 13 residues. CDR3 in amino acids: CASSGGLAGELFF. In nucleotides, the CDR3 is TGTGCCAGCAGCGGTGGGTTGGCCGGGGAGCTGTTTTTT. Based on the CDR3 plus reference TRBV7-9 and TRBJ2-2, the full variable domain is DTGVSQNPRHKITKRGQNVTFRCDPISEHNRLYWYRQTLGQGPEFLTYFQNEAQLEKSRLLSDRFSAERPKGSFSTLEIQRTEQGDSAMYLCASSGGLAGELFFGEGSRLTVL.

The gene calls are TRBV5-1 and TRBJ2-1, with D possibly matching TRBD1 (6 bases). The germline gives CDR1 SGHRS, CDR2 YFSETQ. There are 15 residues in the CDR3. Trimming left V 1 base short and J 4 bases short, with 12 bases between. The CDR3 loop is CASSLSLQGYNEQFF. The DNA of the CDR3 is TGCGCCAGCAGCTTGAGTCTCCAGGGGTACAATGAGCAGTTCTTC.